The present TCR beta chain was sequenced within a study of shared clonotypes between healthy human individuals. Study results and caveats: Incomplete sequencing of sorted subsets was indicated by rarefaction despite large depth.

This clone was counted between two and nine times. Its specificity is not known. CD4+ cells were split into CD45RA+ naive and CD45RA-negative memory subsets. The V gene's germline CDR1 is PRHDT and CDR2 FYEKMQ (reference sequence). The CDR3 is 13 residues long. V shed 5 bases and J 2 bases; nucleotides not matched to a gene: 3. Each subset's genomic DNA was split evenly across several immunoSEQ plates. The method was immunoSEQ multiplex PCR; TCRdb's version includes in-frame clones alone and lacks a portion of them. The repertoire holds 850,000 to 1,200,000 clones, with about 75% as singletons. The chain combines TRBV13 with TRBJ2-7, with 7 bases that match TRBD1. The sample taken for sequencing was memory CD4+ T cells sorted from blood. Subset: CD45RA-negative fraction. The receptor's source is a man between 18 and 29 years old in good health. The CDR3 reads CASSLGQPYEQYF. CDR3 coding DNA: TGTGCCAGCAGCCTGGGACAGCCCTACGAGCAGTACTTC.